Described below is a single T cell receptor (beta chain) sequence and its context. The antigen remains unidentified. UMI-labeled 5' RACE yielded the TRB cDNA libraries. TCRdb processed the 5' RACE reads again and assigns one entry to each CDR3 protein, with no DNA. Its table records about 90,000 distinct CDR3 sequences. The source of the sample is a study of CXCR3-negative and CXCR3-positive naive CD8 T cells. Findings and limits, study-wide: Naive subsets had comparable surface CD5; TCR strength was inferred from TRB CDR3 properties. Relative to CXCR3-negative naive cells, CXCR3-positive naive cells had more hydrophobic TRB CDR3s. Fresh PBMCs were used in most assays, and CXCR3 expression partially decreased after cryopreservation.

This clonotype was obtained from a human donor in good health. Some clones in this sample may be carry-over from other donors' samples. Sequenced: naive CXCR3- CD8+ T cells from blood. Described subset: CD45RO-CCR7+CD27+CD95- naive CD8+ T cells lacking CXCR3 (TNR3-).

The CDR3: CASSVDLGTPYEQYF. This chain connects TRBV9 to TRBJ2-7. This CDR3 is built from 15 residues. CDR1 and CDR2 (germline): SGDLS, YYNGEE.